These 30 T cell receptor beta chains originate from one sample sequenced in a study of shared clonotypes between healthy human individuals. Profiling relied on immunoSEQ multiplex PCR, and the TCRdb table lists in-frame clones only, not all of them. Here the sample spans more than 200,000 clones, approximately 70% being singletons. Material for sequencing was memory CD4+ T cells sorted from blood. As for subset: CD45RA-negative fraction. All receptors derive from a man between 25 and 39 years old in good health.

The rearrangement joins TRBV5-4 to TRBJ2-5; D is perhaps TRBD1 or TRBD2 (5 bases each). The germline CDR1 and CDR2 sequences are SGHNT and YYREEE (reference sequence). The V gene lost 2 bases and the J gene lost 4 bases, with 12 bases spanning the gap. The CDR3 has 14 amino acids. The CDR3 here is CASSLRDRGETQYF. In nucleotides, the CDR3 is TGTGCCAGCAGCTTACGGGATAGGGGAGAGACCCAGTACTTC.

This clone was found once. The chain couples TRBV5-1 to TRBJ2-5; 9 nucleotides agree with TRBD1. The junction had 12 bases not matched to a gene; V was cut back by 4 bases and J by 5 bases. Germline V gene sequence: CDR1 SGHRS, CDR2 YFSETQ. This CDR3 region has 16 residues. The CDR3 reads CASSLRDRVDGETQYF. The DNA of the CDR3 is TGCGCCAGCAGCCTCCGGGACAGGGTTGATGGGGAGACCCAGTACTTC.

The chain uses TRBV4-3 and TRBJ2-5; D perhaps matches TRBD2 (6 bases). The V end lost 0 bases, the J end lost 8 bases, and 13 bases lay between the germline ends. Germline CDR1 LGHNA, CDR2 YSLEER. This CDR3 has 14 amino acids. The DNA of the CDR3 is TGCGCCAGCAGCCAAGATGGGTCTGGGACTACCCAGTACTTC. This sequence encodes CASSQDGSGTTQYF.

This chain joins TRBV30 and TRBJ2-1; tentatively, D is TRBD1 (6 bases). V was clipped by 1 base and J by 8 bases, with 15 bases between them. There are 14 residues in the CDR3. Germline V gene sequence: CDR1 GTSNPN, CDR2 SVGIG (reference sequence). CDR3 DNA: TGTGCCTGGAGTGCTACCCCGTGGGGGCATGAGCAGTTCTTC. Translation gives CAWSATPWGHEQFF.

V and J are TRBV25-1 and TRBJ2-5; D uncertain. Trimming cost V 1 base and J 3 bases, with 3 bases left between them. Germline lookup yields CDR1 MGHDK and CDR2 SYGVNS. This CDR3 contains 12 residues. The CDR3 nucleotides read TGTGCCAGCAGTGAATTAAAAGAGACCCAGTACTTC. Protein sequence: CASSELKETQYF.

This clone was counted at least ten times. This chain joins TRBV6-5 and TRBJ2-7, with D unresolved. Germline V gives CDR1 MNHEY, CDR2 SVGAGI. The CDR3 is 15 amino acids. V was cut by 0 bases and J by 1 base, with 10 bases left in between. CDR3 in amino acids: CASSYSSLGSYEQYF. The CDR3 DNA reads as TGTGCCAGCAGTTACTCGAGCCTAGGGTCCTACGAGCAGTACTTC.

The genes are TRBV5-1 and TRBJ1-1; tentative D call: TRBD1 (6 bases). The CDR3 loop spans 13 amino acids. V was clipped by 0 bases and J by 9 bases, with 12 bases between them. Germline CDR1 reads SGHRS; CDR2 reads YFSETQ. The CDR3 DNA reads as TGCGCCAGCAGCTTGGGTGACCGGGGGCAAGCTTTCTTT. Translation gives CASSLGDRGQAFF.

CDR3 nucleotides: TGTGCCAGCAGCGACACCTCCAGGGTTTCCTACAATGAGCAGTTCTTC. Translating gives CASSDTSRVSYNEQFF. The gene calls are TRBV6-4 and TRBJ2-1; maybe TRBD1 (5 bases). The CDR3 extends over 16 amino acids. Between the trimmed V and J ends, which lost 6 bases and 1 base, there was a span of 16 bases. Germline-derived CDR1 and CDR2 are MRHNA and SNTAGT.

V is TRBV10-3 and J is TRBJ2-1; 8 bases are a match to TRBD2. The CDR3 is 16 residues long. Germline V gene sequence: CDR1 ENHRY, CDR2 SYGVKD. V shed 6 bases, J shed 5 bases, and the junction held 12 bases outside the gene matches. CDR3 in DNA: TGTGCCATCAGCCCAAATGCGTTAGCGGGACACAATGAGCAGTTCTTC. It yields the protein CAISPNALAGHNEQFF.

In this sample, this clone turned up many times. The rearrangement links TRBV5-1 to TRBJ2-3; TRBD2 matches 15 bases. Germline loops: CDR1 SGHRS, CDR2 YFSETQ. The CDR3 has 16 residues. V lost 6 bases, J lost 4 bases, and 6 bases stayed unmatched. The DNA for the CDR3 is TGCGCCAGCAACCTTCGGACTAGCGGGAGGGCAGATACGCAGTATTTT. This sequence encodes CASNLRTSGRADTQYF.

The rearrangement links TRBV28 to TRBJ2-5, with 7 bases lining up with TRBD2. V shed 6 bases and J 2 bases; nucleotides not matched to a gene: 9. From germline, CDR1 is MDHEN and CDR2 SYDVKM. There are 15 residues in the CDR3. The CDR3: CASSESQRGQETQYF. In DNA form, the CDR3 reads TGTGCCAGCAGCGAGTCCCAGCGGGGACAAGAGACCCAGTACTTC.

The chain is built from TRBV7-2 and TRBJ2-1; D uncertain. V lost 0 bases and J lost 5, with 5 bases in between. CDR1 is SGHTA, CDR2 FQGNSA, per germline. This CDR3 has 13 residues. CDR3 in amino acids: CASSLARDNEQFF. The CDR3, as DNA: TGTGCCAGCAGCTTAGCCCGGGACAATGAGCAGTTCTTC.

This clone was observed a handful of times. V and J are TRBV27 and TRBJ2-1; no firm D call. The CDR3 has 16 residues. Trimming shortened V by 3 bases and J by 8 bases, and 20 bases separated the two germline ends. Germline loops: CDR1 MNHEY, CDR2 SMNVEV (reference sequence). The CDR3 here is CASSLEDKRPRDEQFF. The CDR3 DNA follows: TGTGCCAGCAGTTTGGAAGATAAAAGGCCTAGGGATGAGCAGTTCTTC.

This clone was picked up a small number of times. J is TRBJ1-5 and V is TRBV28; D uncertain. This CDR3 is built from 18 residues. The germline V and J ends were trimmed by 4 bases and 7 bases, with 26 bases remaining between them. Germline lookup yields CDR1 MDHEN and CDR2 SYDVKM. The CDR3 region is CASSSLSFARSTAQPQHF. CDR3 DNA: TGTGCCAGCAGTTCACTTTCCTTCGCGCGATCAACGGCCCAGCCCCAGCATTTT.

This chain links TRBV15 with TRBJ2-7, with D hard to call. With 1 base removed from V and 4 bases from J, the gap between germline ends came to 8 bases. Germline CDR1 and CDR2: LNHNV and YYDKDF (reference sequence). The CDR3 length is 13 residues. The CDR3 is CATSRVGSYEQYF. CDR3 nucleotides: TGTGCCACCAGCAGAGTGGGCTCTTACGAGCAGTACTTC.

This clone was seen once. This chain links TRBV6-1 with TRBJ1-1; D remains unclear. Germline CDR1 is MNHNS and CDR2 is SASEGT. This CDR3 has 11 residues. The V gene lost 10 bases and the J gene lost 7 bases, with 13 bases spanning the gap. The CDR3 protein is CATDREFEAFF. For the CDR3, the DNA is TGTGCCACGGACCGGGAGTTTGAAGCTTTCTTT.

The chain employs TRBV2 and TRBJ1-2; 7 bases fit TRBD1. With 3 bases clipped from V and 9 bases from J, the junction kept 7 bases outside the gene matches. The CDR3 length is 13 residues. Germline V lookup: CDR1 SNHLY, CDR2 FYNNEI. CDR3 residues: CASSDPGQRRYTF. For the CDR3, the DNA is TGTGCCAGCAGTGATCCGGGACAGCGCCGCTACACCTTC.

J is TRBJ1-2 and V is TRBV11-3; no firm D call. The V end lost 1 base, the J end lost 11 bases, and 14 bases lay between the germline ends. From germline, CDR1 is SGHNT and CDR2 YENEEA. The CDR3 sequence is 13 residues long. CDR3 sequence (DNA): TGTGCCAGCAGCTTAGTCGTGGGCGCGCCGTACACCTTC. Its protein product is CASSLVVGAPYTF.

The chain has TRBV9 and TRBJ2-1; 11 bases fit TRBD2. In germline, CDR1 is SGDLS, CDR2 YYNGEE. The CDR3 loop spans 16 amino acids. V shed 4 bases, J shed 3 bases, and the junction held 6 bases outside the gene matches. This CDR3 reads CASSFIAGGNYNEQFF. The CDR3 nucleotides read TGTGCCAGCAGCTTCATAGCGGGAGGGAACTACAATGAGCAGTTCTTC.

This clone occurred a few times. The chain joins TRBV11-2 to TRBJ1-1; D is undetermined. V was cut by 1 base and J by 3 bases, with 12 bases left in between. The germline V gene has CDR1 SGHAT and CDR2 FQNNGV. The CDR3 sequence is 15 residues long. The CDR3 DNA reads TGTGCCAGCAGCTTAGTGGTCCGGGGAGACACTGAAGCTTTCTTT. Its translation is CASSLVVRGDTEAFF.

This clone was counted between two and nine times. The sample carries other DNA sequences with the same CDR3. DNA of the CDR3: TGCGCCAGCAGCCCAGGGGCGTCTGGAAACACCATATATTTT. Translated: CASSPGASGNTIYF. The rearrangement joins TRBV5-1 to TRBJ1-3; possibly TRBD1 for D (6 bases). Trimming stripped 4 bases from V and 1 base from J, with 9 bases between. Looked up from germline, CDR1 is SGHRS and CDR2 is YFSETQ. CDR3 length: 14 residues.

The chain couples TRBV7-9 to TRBJ2-3; TRBD2 aligns across 7 bases. Germline CDR1 is SEHNR and CDR2 is FQNEAQ (reference sequence). The CDR3 sequence is 16 residues long. Trimming took 3 bases from V and 4 from J; bases not matched to a gene: 10. CDR3: CASSFPWGGIADTQYF. The CDR3 DNA is TGTGCCAGCAGCTTCCCCTGGGGGGGGATCGCAGATACGCAGTATTTT.

Note on this clone: Other DNA sequences in the sample encode the same CDR3. J is TRBJ2-7 and V is TRBV19; 10 nucleotides agree with TRBD1. The CDR3 contains 13 residues. V gave up 6 bases and J gave up 4 bases; unmatched junction bases: 3. Germline lookup yields CDR1 LNHDA and CDR2 SQIVND (reference sequence). DNA of the CDR3: TGTGCCAGTAGACGACAGGGGGCTTACGAGCAGTACTTC. It yields the protein CASRRQGAYEQYF.

This clone was detected only once. The rearrangement joins TRBV28 to TRBJ1-1; D remains ambiguous. CDR3 length: 14 residues. Trimming pared 1 base from V and 0 bases from J, leaving 6 bases between. Germline lookup yields CDR1 MDHEN and CDR2 SYDVKM. The CDR3 bases are TGTGCCAGCAGTTTATTGGTCATGAACACTGAAGCTTTCTTT. Protein sequence: CASSLLVMNTEAFF.

CDR3 DNA sequence: TGTGCCAGCAGCCAAAAATGGGACCAAACCTACGAGCAGTACTTC. Amino acids: CASSQKWDQTYEQYF. The V and J genes are TRBV11-2 and TRBJ2-7; TRBD1 or TRBD2 may be the D gene (5 bases each). From germline, CDR1 is SGHAT and CDR2 FQNNGV. This CDR3 spans 15 amino acids. V shed 5 bases and J shed 2 bases, with 16 bases lying between them.

The chain combines TRBV28 with TRBJ2-5; no clear D. The CDR3 covers 11 residues. Germline CDR1 and CDR2: MDHEN and SYDVKM. Trimming cost V 6 bases and J 2 bases, with 4 bases left between them. CDR3 coding DNA: TGTGCCAGCAGCGGGCAAGAGACCCAGTACTTC. Translating gives CASSGQETQYF. Full variable domain (missing parts from reference TRBV28 and TRBJ2-5): DVKVTQSSRYLVKRTGEKVFLECVQDMDHENMFWYRQDPGLGLRLIYFSYDVKMKEKGDIPEGYSVSREKKERFSLILESASTNQTSMYLCASSGQETQYFGPGTRLLVL.

This chain links TRBV7-2 with TRBJ2-3, with D perhaps given as TRBD1 or TRBD2 (5 bases each). The germline V gene encodes CDR1 SGHTA and CDR2 FQGNSA. This CDR3 is 15 amino acids long. Trimming removed 5 bases from V and 0 bases from J, with 12 bases in between. CDR3 DNA sequence: TGTGCCAGCAGCCAAAGGGGAGCGAGCACAGATACGCAGTATTTT. Amino acids: CASSQRGASTDTQYF.

This chain uses TRBV7-9 with TRBJ2-1, with TRBD1 as a possible D gene (6 bases). With 1 base removed from V and 10 bases from J, the gap between germline ends came to 11 bases. The germline CDR1 and CDR2 sequences are SEHNR and FQNEAQ (reference sequence). The CDR3 consists of 13 residues. The CDR3 nucleotides read TGTGCCAGCAGCTTAGGGACAGTTTGGGAGCAGTTCTTC. This gives the protein CASSLGTVWEQFF.

V gene TRBV5-1 combines with J gene TRBJ2-7; TRBD2 might be the D (8 bases). This CDR3 is built from 15 residues. Germline values: CDR1 SGHRS, CDR2 YFSETQ. The V and J ends lost 9 bases and 0 bases respectively, with 19 bases between them. The CDR3, as DNA: TGCGCCACGAGGCCGGGGGGGACAGACTCCTACGAGCAGTACTTC. This codes for CATRPGGTDSYEQYF.

This clone was seen ten or more times. This chain connects TRBV7-9 to TRBJ2-2, with D uncertain. The CDR3 has 12 amino acids. Germline CDR1 is SEHNR and CDR2 is FQNEAQ (reference sequence). The ends were cut back, 5 bases at V and 6 bases at J, with 7 bases in the middle. In nucleotides, the CDR3 is TGTGCCAGCAGCCCAATGGCCGGGGAGCTGTTTTTT. Translated, it gives CASSPMAGELFF.